This is a list of T cell receptor beta chains from one sample in a study of low-dose radiotherapy and immunotherapy resistance in tumors. From the reads, TCRdb called clonotypes with MiXCR, one entry per CDR3 protein. Of about 82,000 distinct CDR3 sequences in the sample, about 19% were seen once. The sample consisted of PBMCs, taken before treatment. The origin of the receptors is a male donor with prostate cancer. CDR3s include the opening cysteine and the closing phenylalanine or tryptophan. Each record gives: CDR3 length, J gene, clone size, D gene, V gene, CDR3 protein, CDR3 DNA. A D gene is named only where the DNA matches it firmly. Clone sizes are given selectively: once, few, many, or a class where the clone is expanded.

13 TRBJ1-1 many . TRBV28 CASNSAGASEAFF TGTGCCAGCAACAGTGCAGGGGCGTCTGAAGCTTTCTTT
14 TRBJ2-7 many . TRBV6-2/TRBV6-3 CASSYSSTRDPLNF TGTGCCAGCAGTTACTCGAGTACTCGGGACCCGTTGAACTTC
12 TRBJ2-5 many . TRBV15 CATSRELETQYF TGTGCCACCAGCAGAGAATTGGAGACCCAGTACTTC
20 TRBJ2-5 many TRBD1 TRBV29-1 CSVVAESRIFVGDRQETQYF TGCAGCGTTGTGGCTGAGTCGAGAATTTTTGTAGGGGACAGGCAAGAGACCCAGTACTTC
17 TRBJ1-5 many . TRBV19 CASSILSAPAGNQPQHF TGTGCCAGTAGTATTTTAAGCGCGCCGGCTGGCAATCAGCCCCAGCATTTT
15 TRBJ2-1 . TRBD2 TRBV10-3 CAIAPSGGEYNEQFF TGTGCCATCGCCCCTAGCGGGGGAGAATACAATGAGCAGTTCTTC
13 TRBJ1-2 many . TRBV3-1 CASSQEMSYGYTF TGTGCCAGCAGCCAGGAAATGAGCTATGGCTACACCTTC
15 TRBJ1-3 many . TRBV4-2 CASSQRTVAGNTIYF TGTGCCAGCAGCCAAAGGACTGTAGCCGGAAACACCATATATTTT
14 TRBJ2-1 many TRBD2 TRBV2 CASSRLASYNEQFF TGTGCCAGCAGCCGACTAGCTTCCTACAATGAGCAGTTCTTC
16 TRBJ2-6 many . TRBV11-2 CASSWIATYGANVLTF TGTGCCAGCAGCTGGATCGCCACGTATGGGGCCAACGTCCTGACTTTC
14 TRBJ2-2 few . TRBV2 CASVVGANTGELFF TGTGCCAGCGTTGTAGGCGCGAACACCGGGGAGCTGTTTTTT
15 TRBJ2-5 few . TRBV13 CASSDGWQGGETQYF TGTGCCAGCAGTGATGGCTGGCAGGGCGGAGAGACCCAGTACTTC
13 TRBJ1-1 many . TRBV9 CASSVTENTEAFF TGTGCCAGCAGCGTCACCGAGAACACTGAAGCTTTCTTT
14 TRBJ1-1 many TRBD1 TRBV30 CAWRQPGQGVWAFF TGTGCCTGGAGACAACCGGGACAGGGTGTTTGGGCTTTCTTT
17 TRBJ2-5 many . TRBV7-6 CASSLAHPGRGGETQYF TGTGCCAGCAGCTTAGCCCACCCGGGACGAGGGGGGGAGACCCAGTACTTC
17 TRBJ2-1 many . TRBV1 CTSSQANKGPGGNEQFF TGCACCAGCAGCCAGGCTAATAAAGGACCGGGGGGCAATGAGCAGTTCTTC
18 TRBJ2-3 many TRBD2 TRBV6-5 CASSYSRSAGGSTDTQYF TGTGCCAGCAGTTACTCGAGATCCGCGGGGGGAAGCACAGATACGCAGTATTTT
15 TRBJ1-2 many TRBD1 TRBV11-3 CASSLEDRGYYGYTF TGTGCCAGCAGCTTAGAGGACAGGGGCTACTATGGCTACACCTTC
16 TRBJ2-3 many TRBD2 TRBV20-1 CSARGSSGGNPDTQYF TGCAGTGCTAGAGGGTCTAGCGGGGGAAATCCAGATACGCAGTATTTT
16 TRBJ2-7 many . TRBV21-1 CASSKSGLGQSYEQYF TGTGCCAGCAGCAAGTCCGGTTTGGGGCAAAGCTACGAGCAGTACTTC
12 TRBJ2-2 many . TRBV23-1 CASIGPPGSCFF .
13 TRBJ2-7 many . TRBV5-6 CASSRTDTYEQYF TGTGCCAGCAGCAGGACGGATACCTACGAGCAGTACTTC
14 TRBJ2-7 many TRBD1 TRBV4-1 CASSQSGQGGEQYF TGCGCCAGCAGCCAATCCGGACAGGGGGGCGAGCAGTACTTC
11 TRBJ1-2 many . TRBV4-2 CASGYRDGYTF TGTGCCAGCGGATACAGGGATGGCTACACCTTC
17 TRBJ2-5 many TRBD2 TRBV4-1 CASSLRTSGGYQETQYF TGCGCCAGCAGCCTTAGGACTAGCGGGGGGTACCAAGAGACCCAGTACTTC